The 32 T cell receptor beta chains in this list originate from one sample, sequenced in a study of T cell repertoires in cytomegalovirus infection. These TCRs' antigens remain unknown. Each CDR3 protein gets one entry after TCRdb re-called the reads with MiXCR. Among approximately 730,000 distinct CDR3 sequences listed, 25% to 35% were seen once. The sequencing used cultured CD8+ T cells from PBMCs, collected from culture after CMV antigen stimulation. The receptors originated from a human donor in good health (CMV status not recorded). Some clones in this sample may be carry-over from other donors' samples.

The chain carries TRBV4-1 and TRBJ1-1, with D unclear. This CDR3 has 13 residues. Trimming took off 1 base at V and 3 bases at J, with 6 bases between the two ends. Germline V gene sequence: CDR1 MGHRA, CDR2 YSYEKL. The CDR3 here is CASSQGPDTEAFF. In nucleotides, the CDR3 is TGCGCCAGCAGCCAAGGGCCAGACACTGAAGCTTTCTTT.

The chain links TRBV5-4 to TRBJ1-1; D perhaps matches TRBD1 (5 bases). Trimming stripped 4 bases from V and 0 bases from J, with 10 bases between. The germline V gene encodes CDR1 SGHNT and CDR2 YYREEE (reference sequence). The CDR3 has 14 residues. CDR3 bases: TGTGCCAGCAGCCATCAGGGAGTGAACACTGAAGCTTTCTTT. Translating gives CASSHQGVNTEAFF.

To note about this clonotype: Germline and junction disagree at one end, which may indicate a read error. The chain combines TRBV28 with TRBJ2-1, with D hard to call. This CDR3 comprises 14 residues. Germline values: CDR1 MDHEN, CDR2 SYDVKM. CDR3 in amino acids: CVSSSMALYNEQFF. Here the CDR3 DNA reads TGTGTCAGCAGTTCGATGGCCCTGTACAATGAGCAGTTCTTC.

This clonotype was recorded many times. The rearrangement uses TRBV7-2 and TRBJ2-1; possible D gene TRBD1, 5 bases. CDR3 length equals 15 residues. The ends were cut back, 2 bases at V and 5 bases at J, with 13 bases in the middle. Germline CDR1 and CDR2: SGHTA and FQGNSA. DNA of the CDR3: TGTGCCAGCAGCTTATGGGGCTCAGGACACAATGAGCAGTTCTTC. This encodes CASSLWGSGHNEQFF.

This clonotype was found a few times. The J gene is TRBJ1-4, the V gene TRBV20-1, with a tentative D call TRBD1 (5 bases). Germline loops: CDR1 DFQATT, CDR2 SNEGSKA (reference sequence). V was pared by 0 bases and J by 7 bases, with 18 bases between. The CDR3 is made up of 16 amino acids. The CDR3 protein is CSARDPLGKQGEKLFF. CDR3 in DNA: TGCAGTGCTAGAGATCCGTTGGGGAAGCAGGGTGAAAAACTGTTTTTT.

The chain joins TRBV19 to TRBJ1-2, with 11 bases matching TRBD1. CDR3 size: 16 residues. The J segment lost 5 bases and the V segment lost 4 bases, leaving 9 bases of the junction unmatched. From germline, CDR1 is LNHDA and CDR2 SQIVND (reference sequence). The CDR3: CASSNRDRGSAYGYTF. The CDR3 DNA reads TGTGCCAGTAGTAACCGGGACAGGGGGTCGGCTTATGGCTACACCTTC.

The chain has TRBV27 and TRBJ2-7; 7 bases agree with TRBD1. This CDR3 region has 15 residues. Germline V lookup: CDR1 MNHEY, CDR2 SMNVEV (reference sequence). V lost 4 bases and J lost 0; bases outside the gene matches: 6. CDR3 bases: TGTGCCAGCAGTTCAGGGGGTGCTAACTCCTACGAGCAGTACGTC. Translated, it gives CASSSGGANSYEQYV.

This clonotype was seen more than once but under ten times. The gene calls are TRBV10-3 and TRBJ1-1, with 8 bases lining up with TRBD1. V shed 2 bases, J shed 0 bases, and the junction held 5 bases outside the gene matches. The CDR3 loop spans 16 amino acids. Germline-derived CDR1 and CDR2 are ENHRY and SYGVKD. CDR3 sequence reads: CAISEQGAGMNTEAFF. CDR3 sequence (DNA): TGTGCCATCAGTGAGCAGGGGGCTGGAATGAACACTGAAGCTTTCTTT.

The sample holds a few counts of this clonotype. This chain uses TRBV25-1 with TRBJ1-2, with a tentative D call TRBD1 (6 bases). Germline loops: CDR1 MGHDK, CDR2 SYGVNS. Trimming took 2 bases from V and 8 from J, leaving 18 bases between them. The CDR3 loop spans 15 amino acids. CDR3 coding DNA: TGTGCCAGCAGTGAACCAGAAAGGACAGCGGCAGGCTACACCTTC. Its translation: CASSEPERTAAGYTF.

This clonotype was observed a handful of times. This rearrangement joins TRBV6-2 or TRBV6-3 to TRBJ2-5; D gene ambiguous. CDR1 is MNHEY and CDR2 is SVGEGT in the germline V gene. The V end was cut by 3 bases, the J end by 0 bases, with 5 bases between. The CDR3 runs to 13 residues. The CDR3 here is CASSYAYQETQYF. In DNA, the CDR3 is TGTGCCAGCAGTTATGCCTACCAAGAGACCCAGTACTTC.

The V and J genes are TRBV7-9 and TRBJ2-7; maybe TRBD1 (6 bases). Trimming took off 5 bases at V and 5 bases at J, with 19 bases between the two ends. Germline loops: CDR1 SEHNR, CDR2 FQNEAQ (reference sequence). There are 15 residues in the CDR3. CDR3 coding DNA: TGTGCCAGCAGCCCCCCAGACAGGCGAAGGAACGAGCAGTACTTC. Its protein is CASSPPDRRRNEQYF.

This chain connects TRBV19 to TRBJ1-2; no definite D call. Germline loops: CDR1 LNHDA, CDR2 SQIVND (reference sequence). The germline V and J ends were trimmed by 3 bases and 6 bases, with 11 bases remaining between them. The CDR3 contains 13 residues. CDR3 sequence reads: CASSIGPTHGYTF. The CDR3 region has the DNA TGTGCCAGTAGTATCGGCCCTACGCATGGCTACACCTTC.

The table lists this clonotype with a few counts. The chain employs TRBV2 and TRBJ1-1; D unresolved. The length of the CDR3 is 11 residues. V was shortened by 4 bases and J by 6 bases, with 6 bases between the two germline ends. The V gene's germline CDR1 is SNHLY and CDR2 FYNNEI. CDR3 sequence reads: CASSGRSEAFF. CDR3 bases: TGTGCCAGCAGTGGGAGGTCTGAAGCTTTCTTT.

This clonotype came up a few times. The chain employs TRBV2 and TRBJ1-5; tentatively, D is TRBD1 (6 bases). With 8 bases removed from V and 4 bases from J, the gap between germline ends came to 12 bases. The germline gives CDR1 SNHLY, CDR2 FYNNEI. The CDR3 has 13 residues. The CDR3 loop is CASAWGANQPQHF. CDR3 DNA: TGTGCCAGCGCTTGGGGGGCAAATCAGCCCCAGCATTTT.

The chain combines TRBV28 with TRBJ2-5; no definite D call. With 3 bases removed from V and 8 bases from J, the gap between germline ends came to 10 bases. The CDR3 has 12 residues. Per germline, CDR1 MDHEN and CDR2 SYDVKM. In DNA form, the CDR3 reads TGTGCCAGCAGTTTTCCCCCCGCAACCCAGTACTTC. This translates into CASSFPPATQYF. The full variable domain, its missing parts supplied by reference TRBV28 and TRBJ2-5, is DVKVTQSSRYLVKRTGEKVFLECVQDMDHENMFWYRQDPGLGLRLIYFSYDVKMKEKGDIPEGYSVSREKKERFSLILESASTNQTSMYLCASSFPPATQYFGPGTRLLVL.

The chain combines TRBV27 with TRBJ2-1; 9 bases map to TRBD2. Trimming cost V 0 bases and J 4 bases; bases outside gene matches: 4. The CDR3 totals 16 residues. The germline V gene encodes CDR1 MNHEY and CDR2 SMNVEV (reference sequence). The CDR3 loop is CASSLSSSGVYNEQFF. The CDR3 DNA reads as TGTGCCAGCAGTTTATCATCTAGCGGGGTGTACAATGAGCAGTTCTTC.

This clonotype was seen a handful of times. V gene TRBV7-9 combines with J gene TRBJ1-2, with 7 bases fitting TRBD1. The V segment lost 5 bases and the J segment 0 bases; nucleotides outside the gene matches: 6. The CDR3 runs 15 residues. Looked up from germline, CDR1 is SEHNR and CDR2 is FQNEAQ (reference sequence). The CDR3 loop is CASSPRDSPNYGYTF. The CDR3 nucleotides read TGTGCCAGCAGCCCCCGGGACAGTCCTAACTATGGCTACACCTTC.

The chain employs TRBV27 and TRBJ2-2; a possible D gene is TRBD2 (5 bases). The ends were cut back, 4 bases at V and 2 bases at J, with 14 bases in the middle. CDR3 length: 16 residues. Germline V CDR1 and CDR2: MNHEY, SMNVEV (reference sequence). CDR3 residues: CASSSWETENTGELFF. As DNA, the CDR3 is TGTGCCAGCAGTTCTTGGGAGACGGAAAACACCGGGGAGCTGTTTTTT.

This clonotype appeared a few times. V is TRBV2 and J is TRBJ1-6, with 7 bases fitting TRBD1. With V trimmed by 4 bases and J by 7 bases, 4 bases remained unmatched. Germline values: CDR1 SNHLY, CDR2 FYNNEI. The CDR3 has 14 residues. CDR3 bases: TGTGCCAGCAGTGGCCGGGACAGCAATTCACCCCTCCACTTT. It is translated as CASSGRDSNSPLHF.

This clonotype was picked up a small number of times. The chain combines TRBV7-8 with TRBJ1-4, with D possibly being TRBD1 (6 bases). Trimming took off 0 bases at V and 6 bases at J, with 14 bases between the two ends. The CDR3 runs to 16 residues. Germline V gene lookup returns CDR1 SGHVS and CDR2 FQNEAQ. The CDR3 bases are TGTGCCAGCAGCTTAGCGCTTGCAGGGGTGGATGAAAAACTGTTTTTT. Protein sequence: CASSLALAGVDEKLFF.

The chain employs TRBV4-2 and TRBJ1-1; D is undetermined. The CDR3 loop spans 12 amino acids. Deletions cut 6 bases from V and 11 bases from J, with 16 bases between. Germline CDR1 and CDR2: LGHNA and YNFKEQ. The CDR3 bases are TGTGCCAGCAGATTCGGACGGGCCGATGCTTTCTTT. The encoded protein is CASRFGRADAFF.

In its sample, this clonotype was seen a few times. This sequence joins TRBV27 and TRBJ2-1; D remains ambiguous. The CDR3 runs to 14 residues. The germline V and J ends were trimmed by 7 bases and 2 bases, with 12 bases remaining between them. Germline CDR1 and CDR2: MNHEY and SMNVEV (reference sequence). This chain's CDR3 is CASKRGNPYNEQFF. The CDR3 region has the DNA TGTGCCAGCAAACGTGGGAACCCCTACAATGAGCAGTTCTTC.

The chain combines TRBV7-6 with TRBJ2-7; TRBD1 aligns across 11 bases. Germline V lookup: CDR1 SGHVS, CDR2 FNYEAQ. The CDR3 contains 17 residues. CDR3 amino acids: CVSSLAVGTGGSYEQYV. The DNA of the CDR3 is TGTGTCAGCAGCTTAGCGGTGGGGACAGGGGGCTCCTACGAGCAGTACGTC.

This chain uses TRBV7-9 with TRBJ2-1, with 7 bases that match TRBD2. This CDR3 contains 16 residues. The germline V gene encodes CDR1 SEHNR and CDR2 FQNEAQ (reference sequence). Trimming removed 5 bases from V and 3 bases from J; junction bases left unmatched: 10. Written as DNA, the CDR3 is TGTGCCAGCAGCCCTGTGGGGGACTATCTCTACAATGAGCAGTTCTTC. It specifies CASSPVGDYLYNEQFF.

This clonotype was observed a handful of times. The rearrangement uses TRBV20-1 and TRBJ1-4; 7 bases agree with TRBD1. The length of the CDR3 is 17 residues. Germline V gene lookup returns CDR1 DFQATT and CDR2 SNEGSKA (reference sequence). V trimming: 0 bases; J trimming: 3 bases; junction bases outside the gene matches: 10. As DNA, the CDR3 is TGCAGTGCTAGAGATGGCTACCTCCAGGGGGCTAATGAAAAACTGTTTTTT. This sequence encodes CSARDGYLQGANEKLFF.

This clonotype was counted ten times or more. The CDR3 here is CASRQGADGYTF. The CDR3, as DNA: TGTGCCAGCAGACAGGGGGCGGATGGCTACACCTTC. The chain carries TRBV7-6 and TRBJ1-2; 9 positions agree with TRBD1. With 6 bases clipped from V and 6 bases from J, the junction kept 2 bases outside the gene matches. From germline, CDR1 is SGHVS and CDR2 FNYEAQ. CDR3 length: 12 residues.

The chain employs TRBV7-9 and TRBJ2-6, with no clear D. Trimming took 5 bases from V and 4 from J, leaving 12 bases between them. The CDR3 sequence is 15 residues long. Germline CDR1 is SEHNR and CDR2 is FQNEAQ (reference sequence). The CDR3 nucleotides read TGTGCCAGCAGCCTCGGGCGGCTAGGGGCCAACGTCCTGACTTTC. Protein product: CASSLGRLGANVLTF. Filled out from reference TRBV7-9 and TRBJ2-6, the complete variable domain reads DTGVSQNPRHKITKRGQNVTFRCDPISEHNRLYWYRQTLGQGPEFLTYFQNEAQLEKSRLLSDRFSAERPKGSFSTLEIQRTEQGDSAMYLCASSLGRLGANVLTFGAGSRLTVL.

The CDR3 sequence is CATYVRPYGYTF. The CDR3 region has the DNA TGTGCCACCTACGTGCGGCCCTATGGCTACACCTTC. The J gene is TRBJ1-2, the V gene TRBV6-5; no definite D call. CDR3 length: 12 amino acids. The V end was cut by 10 bases, the J end by 4 bases, with 13 bases between. Per germline, CDR1 MNHEY and CDR2 SVGAGI.

There are a few counts of this clonotype. The chain employs TRBV11-1 and TRBJ2-1; D gene uncertain. Germline V gene sequence: CDR1 SGHAT, CDR2 FQDESV (reference sequence). V lost 4 bases and J 15 bases, leaving 19 bases between the germline ends. The CDR3 length is 13 residues. The CDR3 coding sequence is TGTGCCAGCAGCTCTATCGGGCCTATTCTTCCGTTCTTC. Protein sequence: CASSSIGPILPFF.

V is TRBV7-2 and J is TRBJ1-2; D ambiguous. Germline CDR1 and CDR2: SGHTA and FQGNSA. The CDR3 is 13 amino acids. V lost 5 bases, J lost 8 bases, and 15 bases lay in between. CDR3 nucleotides: TGTGCCAGCAGCCCCCAAATTAGGAGCGGCTACACCTTC. Residues: CASSPQIRSGYTF.

The chain carries TRBV5-1 and TRBJ2-5; 9 bases map to TRBD2. The CDR3 loop spans 18 amino acids. With 4 bases clipped from V and 2 bases from J, the junction kept 15 bases outside the gene matches. The V gene's germline CDR1 is SGHRS and CDR2 YFSETQ. In DNA form, the CDR3 reads TGCGCCAGCAGCCTGGATTCGCGCGGGGGGGCAGGACAAGAGACCCAGTACTTC. Amino acids: CASSLDSRGGAGQETQYF.

Note on this clonotype: Mismatch with germline at one junction end may stem from a read error. The rearrangement joins TRBV11-3 to TRBJ2-2; no firm D call. Germline values: CDR1 SGHNT, CDR2 YENEEA. CDR3 length: 12 amino acids. CDR3 sequence: CASSSTPVEPFF. The CDR3 DNA follows: TGTGCCAGCAGCTCGACCCCGGTGGAGCCGTTTTTT.